The 16 T cell receptor beta chains below all came from one sample that was sequenced in a study of cytomegalovirus exposure and HLA in healthy donors. PCR used 60 Vbeta primers and 13 Jbeta primers. TCRdb's table, derived via immunoSEQ multiplex PCR, lists solely in-frame clones and lacks some. Found here are roughly 130,000 clones, 80% of them singletons; the top ten hold around 3.6%. Sequenced input: PBMCs. The receptors here all came from a woman aged 40 to 50 in good health and CMV-seronegative.

The gene calls are TRBV2 and TRBJ2-3, with TRBD2 as a possible D gene (6 bases). Trimming took 9 bases from V and 0 from J, leaving 10 bases between them. The CDR3 length is 13 residues. CDR1 and CDR2 (germline): SNHLY, FYNNEI. The CDR3: CASSGESTDTQYF. The CDR3 DNA follows: TGTGCCAGTTCGGGAGAAAGCACAGATACGCAGTATTTT.

This chain joins TRBV4-1 and TRBJ2-2; D gene unclear. This CDR3 region has 15 residues. Germline CDR1 reads MGHRA; CDR2 reads YSYEKL. Trimming removed 1 base at V and 1 base at J, with 7 bases between. CDR3 sequence (DNA): TGCGCCAGCAGCCAAGTGTACAGGAACACCGGGGAGCTGTTTTTT. Its translation: CASSQVYRNTGELFF.

V gene TRBV19 combines with J gene TRBJ2-5; D is possibly TRBD1 (5 bases). Germline CDR1 reads LNHDA; CDR2 reads SQIVND (reference sequence). V was trimmed by 3 bases and J by 2 bases, leaving 10 bases between them. The CDR3 extends over 14 amino acids. CDR3 region: CASSMGQTQETQYF. The CDR3 DNA sequence: TGTGCCAGTAGTATGGGGCAGACGCAAGAGACCCAGTACTTC.

The V gene is TRBV9, the J gene TRBJ2-5; 10 nucleotides line up with TRBD2. Trimming removed 0 bases from V and 5 bases from J; junction bases left unmatched: 4. The CDR3 is 15 residues long. CDR1 is SGDLS, CDR2 YYNGEE, per germline. The chain's CDR3 is CASSVEASGGETQYF. The CDR3 DNA follows: TGTGCCAGCAGCGTAGAAGCTAGCGGGGGTGAGACCCAGTACTTC. Full variable domain (outside the CDR3, taken from reference TRBV9 and TRBJ2-5): DSGVTQTPKHLITATGQRVTLRCSPRSGDLSVYWYQQSLDQGLQFLIQYYNGEERAKGNILERFSAQQFPDLHSELNLSSLELGDSALYFCASSVEASGGETQYFGPGTRLLVL.

The rearrangement uses TRBV2 and TRBJ1-5; D gene unclear. The CDR3 has 15 residues. V was trimmed by 7 bases and J by 0 bases, leaving 13 bases between them. CDR1 is SNHLY and CDR2 is FYNNEI in the germline V gene. CDR3 in amino acids: CASTEGGYSNQPQHF. The CDR3, as DNA: TGTGCCAGCACCGAGGGTGGTTATAGCAATCAGCCCCAGCATTTT.

The V and J genes are TRBV5-6 and TRBJ1-5; possible D gene TRBD1, 5 bases. This CDR3 is built from 15 residues. Germline loops: CDR1 SGHDT, CDR2 YYEEEE. Trimming pared 0 bases from V and 6 bases from J, leaving 13 bases between. The CDR3 spells CASSLGDFIGQPQHF. The DNA of the CDR3 is TGTGCCAGCAGCTTGGGGGACTTCATAGGTCAGCCCCAGCATTTT.

The J gene is TRBJ1-1, the V gene TRBV2; tentative D call: TRBD1 (5 bases). There are 15 residues in the CDR3. V lost 1 base to trimming and J lost 9 bases, with 18 bases between them. CDR1 and CDR2 from the germline V gene are SNHLY and FYNNEI. CDR3 amino acids: CASSEGGARRQKAFF. The CDR3 DNA sequence: TGTGCCAGCAGTGAAGGTGGAGCGCGGAGACAGAAAGCTTTCTTT. Supplemented by reference TRBV2 and TRBJ1-1, the full variable domain reads EPEVTQTPSHQVTQMGQEVILRCVPISNHLYFYWYRQILGQKVEFLVSFYNNEISEKSEIFDDQFSVERPDGSNFTLKIRSTKLEDSAMYFCASSEGGARRQKAFFGQGTRLTVV.

The CDR3: CASSRGGRAWDNYGYTF. DNA of the CDR3: TGCGCCAGCAGCCGAGGGGGCAGGGCGTGGGATAACTATGGCTACACCTTC. The rearrangement uses TRBV5-1 and TRBJ1-2; 7 bases line up with TRBD1. The V and J ends lost 4 bases and 1 base, in that order; junction bases with no gene match: 13. This CDR3 has 17 amino acids. Germline V gene sequence: CDR1 SGHRS, CDR2 YFSETQ.

The J gene is TRBJ2-5, the V gene TRBV6-5, with 14 bases matching TRBD2. V shed 5 bases, J shed 5 bases, and the junction held 4 bases outside the gene matches. Germline values: CDR1 MNHEY, CDR2 SVGAGI. The CDR3 has 15 amino acids. As DNA, the CDR3 is TGTGCCAGCAGTACGGGACTAGCGGGAGTCGAGACCCAGTACTTC. Its translation: CASSTGLAGVETQYF.

The CDR3 DNA is TGTGCCAGCAGCTTATTGACTAGCGGACTTATATACGAGCAGTACTTC. The encoded protein is CASSLLTSGLIYEQYF. The V call is TRBV7-2, the J call TRBJ2-7, with 9 bases aligning to TRBD2. CDR1 and CDR2 from the germline V gene are SGHTA and FQGNSA. The CDR3 is 16 amino acids. The trim removed 2 bases at V and 4 bases at J, leaving 9 bases unmatched.

V and J are TRBV6-5 and TRBJ2-2; D is uncertain. This CDR3 contains 14 residues. V was shortened by 4 bases and J by 7 bases, with 13 bases between the two germline ends. The V gene's germline CDR1 is MNHEY and CDR2 SVGAGI. As DNA, the CDR3 is TGTGCCAGCAGTTCCCAAGAGGTAGTCGGGGAGCTGTTTTTT. It codes for CASSSQEVVGELFF.

A few counts support this clone. This sequence joins TRBV4-2 and TRBJ2-6, with D possibly being TRBD1 (6 bases). CDR3 length equals 17 residues. V lost 3 bases, J lost 0 bases, and 12 bases lay in between. CDR1 and CDR2 from the germline V gene are LGHNA and YNFKEQ. The CDR3 spells CASSQADSNSGANVLTF. CDR3 sequence (DNA): TGTGCCAGCAGCCAGGCGGACAGCAACTCTGGGGCCAACGTCCTGACTTTC.

Regarding this clone: The junction departs from germline at one end; a sequencing error may be responsible. This chain links TRBV19 with TRBJ2-4, with 9 bases aligning to TRBD1. Germline assignment: CDR1 LNHDA and CDR2 SQIVND (reference sequence). The CDR3 consists of 16 residues. The CDR3: CARSAGTGFVKNIQYF. The CDR3 DNA is TGTGCCCGTAGCGCCGGGACAGGGTTCGTCAAAAACATTCAGTACTTC.

J is TRBJ2-5 and V is TRBV19; 11 bases agree with TRBD2. The CDR3 runs 17 residues. Germline loops: CDR1 LNHDA, CDR2 SQIVND (reference sequence). CDR3: CGGSGLAVPGPKETQYF. For the CDR3, the DNA is TGTGGGGGTTCGGGACTAGCGGTCCCCGGGCCCAAAGAGACCCAGTACTTC.

The V and J genes are TRBV27 and TRBJ2-5, with TRBD2 matching over 13 bases. CDR3 length: 14 residues. Looked up from germline, CDR1 is MNHEY and CDR2 is SMNVEV (reference sequence). J was trimmed by 5 bases and V by 6 bases; bases with no gene match: 3. CDR3 region: CASRGTSGMETQYF. CDR3 nucleotides: TGTGCCAGCAGGGGGACTAGCGGGATGGAGACCCAGTACTTC.

The J gene is TRBJ1-2, the V gene TRBV29-1, with unresolved D. The V and J ends lost 6 bases and 6 bases respectively, with 8 bases between them. Germline V gives CDR1 SQVTM, CDR2 ANQGSEA. The CDR3 extends over 10 amino acids. In nucleotides, the CDR3 is TGCAGCGTCGCGGATCATGGCTACACCTTC. Protein sequence: CSVADHGYTF.